This T cell receptor beta chain was sequenced during a study of shared clonotypes between healthy human individuals. This clone is a singleton in its sample. This table comes from immunoSEQ multiplex PCR, and its TCRdb copy is limited to in-frame clones, with some not included. The sample lists approximately 2,300,000 clones, roughly 90% seen once, with about 0.41% in the top ten. The germline CDR1 and CDR2 sequences are KGHSH and LQKENI. The ends were cut back, 0 bases at V and 4 bases at J, with 10 bases in the middle. The CDR3 covers 14 residues. This TCR was sampled from a man between 18 and 29 years old in good health. Some clones in this sample may be carry-over from other donors' samples. V and J are TRBV18 and TRBJ2-7; the D is unclear. Sample: naive CD4+ T cells from PBMCs. Subset meaning: CD45RA+ positively selected. DNA for the CDR3: TGTGCCAGCTCACCACCGCCAGGACCGTACGAGCAGTACTTC. This translates into CASSPPPGPYEQYF.